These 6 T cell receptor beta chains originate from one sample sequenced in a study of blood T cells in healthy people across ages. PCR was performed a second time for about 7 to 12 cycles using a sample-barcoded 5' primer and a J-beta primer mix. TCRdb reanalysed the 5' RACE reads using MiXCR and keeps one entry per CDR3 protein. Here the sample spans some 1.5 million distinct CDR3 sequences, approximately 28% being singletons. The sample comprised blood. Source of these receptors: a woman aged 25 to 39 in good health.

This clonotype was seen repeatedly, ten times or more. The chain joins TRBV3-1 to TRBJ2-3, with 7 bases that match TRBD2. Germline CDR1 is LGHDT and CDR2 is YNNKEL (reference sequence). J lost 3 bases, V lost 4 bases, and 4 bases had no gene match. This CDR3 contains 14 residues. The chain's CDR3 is CASSPSGLTDTQYF. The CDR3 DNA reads TGTGCCAGCAGCCCGTCGGGACTAACAGATACGCAGTATTTT.

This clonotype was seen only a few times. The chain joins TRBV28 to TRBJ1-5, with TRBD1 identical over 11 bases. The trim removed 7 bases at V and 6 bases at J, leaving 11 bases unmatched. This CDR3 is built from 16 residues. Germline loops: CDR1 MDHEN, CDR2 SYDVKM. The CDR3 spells CASKPDRGLYSQPQHF. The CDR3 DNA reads TGTGCCAGCAAGCCGGACAGGGGGCTTTACAGTCAGCCCCAGCATTTT.

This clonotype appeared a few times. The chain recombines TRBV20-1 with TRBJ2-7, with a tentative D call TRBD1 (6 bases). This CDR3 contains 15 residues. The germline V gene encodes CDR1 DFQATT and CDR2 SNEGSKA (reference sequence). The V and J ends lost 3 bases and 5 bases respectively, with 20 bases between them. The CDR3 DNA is TGCAGTGCTAGTCATTTGGCAGGGGCAGTGAACGAGCAGTACTTC. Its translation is CSASHLAGAVNEQYF.

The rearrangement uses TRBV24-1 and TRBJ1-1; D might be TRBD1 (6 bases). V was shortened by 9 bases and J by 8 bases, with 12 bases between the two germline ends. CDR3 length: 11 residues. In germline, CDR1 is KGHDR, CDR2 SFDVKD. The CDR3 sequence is CATEKTGEAFF. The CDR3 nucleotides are TGTGCCACCGAGAAAACAGGGGAAGCTTTCTTT.

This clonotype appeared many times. The CDR3 DNA follows: TGTGCCAGCAGTTACTCAGTGGGACAGACCCAGTACTTC. It translates to CASSYSVGQTQYF. This chain joins TRBV6-5 and TRBJ2-5, with D perhaps assigned TRBD1 or TRBD2 (5 bases each). The CDR3 extends over 13 amino acids. Trimming removed 0 bases at V and 6 bases at J, with 8 bases between. Germline assignment: CDR1 MNHEY and CDR2 SVGAGI.

CDR3 loop: CASSLEVGLAGANEQFF. CDR3 coding DNA: TGTGCCAGCAGCTTAGAAGTTGGACTAGCGGGGGCTAATGAGCAGTTCTTC. The V call is TRBV7-2, the J call TRBJ2-1; 13 bases agree with TRBD2. CDR1 and CDR2 (germline): SGHTA, FQGNSA. V was clipped by 1 base and J by 7 bases; unmatched bases: 7. This CDR3 is built from 17 residues.